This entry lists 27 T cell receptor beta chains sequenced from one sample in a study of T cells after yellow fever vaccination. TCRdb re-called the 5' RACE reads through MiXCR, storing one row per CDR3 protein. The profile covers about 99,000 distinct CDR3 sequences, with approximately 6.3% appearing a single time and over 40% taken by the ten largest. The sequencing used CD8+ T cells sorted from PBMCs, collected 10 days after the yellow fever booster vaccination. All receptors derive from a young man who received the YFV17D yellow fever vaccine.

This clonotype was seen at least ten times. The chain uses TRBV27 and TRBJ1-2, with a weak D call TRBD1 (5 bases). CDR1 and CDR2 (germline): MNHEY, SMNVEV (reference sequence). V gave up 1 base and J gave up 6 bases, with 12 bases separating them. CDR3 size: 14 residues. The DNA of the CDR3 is TGTGCCAGCAGTTTATTAGGTCAGGGAGATGGCTACACCTTC. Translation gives CASSLLGQGDGYTF.

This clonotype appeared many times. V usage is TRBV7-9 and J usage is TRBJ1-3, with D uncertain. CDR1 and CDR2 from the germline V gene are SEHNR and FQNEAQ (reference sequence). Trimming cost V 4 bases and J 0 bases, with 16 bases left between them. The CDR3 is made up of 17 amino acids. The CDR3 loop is CASSSSWEGSSGNTIYF. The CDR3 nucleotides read TGTGCCAGCAGCTCCTCGTGGGAGGGCTCCTCTGGAAACACCATATATTTT.

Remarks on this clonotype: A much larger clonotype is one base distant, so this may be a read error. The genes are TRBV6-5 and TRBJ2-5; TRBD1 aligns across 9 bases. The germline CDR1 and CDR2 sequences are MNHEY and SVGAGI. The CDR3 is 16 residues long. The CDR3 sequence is CASSFVPGQGAEIQYF. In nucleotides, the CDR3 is TGTGCCAGCAGTTTTGTCCCGGGACAGGGTGCGGAGATCCAGTACTTC.

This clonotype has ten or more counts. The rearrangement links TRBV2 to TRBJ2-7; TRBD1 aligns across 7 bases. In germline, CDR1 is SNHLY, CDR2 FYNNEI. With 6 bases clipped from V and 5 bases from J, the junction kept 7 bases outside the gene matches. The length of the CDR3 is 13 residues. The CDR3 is CASRETGRNEQYF. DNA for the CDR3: TGTGCCAGCAGGGAGACAGGGAGAAACGAGCAGTACTTC.

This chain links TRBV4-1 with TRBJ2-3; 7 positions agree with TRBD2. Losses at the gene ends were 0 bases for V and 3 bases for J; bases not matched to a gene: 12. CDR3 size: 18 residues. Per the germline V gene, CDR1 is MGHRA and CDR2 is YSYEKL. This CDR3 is CASSQDLEAGWGTDTQYF. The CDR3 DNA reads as TGCGCCAGCAGCCAAGATCTTGAAGCGGGGTGGGGTACAGATACGCAGTATTTT.

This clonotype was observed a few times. The CDR3 bases are TGTGCCAGCAGCCAAGATTTCGCGGGGTACCAAGAGACCCAGTACTTC. Translated: CASSQDFAGYQETQYF. The chain combines TRBV14 with TRBJ2-5, with D perhaps matching TRBD2 (6 bases). Trimming took off 0 bases at V and 0 bases at J, with 11 bases between the two ends. CDR1 SGHDN and CDR2 FVKESK come from the germline V gene. The CDR3 loop spans 16 amino acids.

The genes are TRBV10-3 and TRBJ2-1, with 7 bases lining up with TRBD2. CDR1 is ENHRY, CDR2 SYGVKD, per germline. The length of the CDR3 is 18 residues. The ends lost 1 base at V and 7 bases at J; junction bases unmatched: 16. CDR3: CAISELASGAGFTNEQFF. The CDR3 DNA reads TGTGCCATCAGTGAGTTGGCTAGCGGCGCTGGTTTTACAAATGAGCAGTTCTTC.

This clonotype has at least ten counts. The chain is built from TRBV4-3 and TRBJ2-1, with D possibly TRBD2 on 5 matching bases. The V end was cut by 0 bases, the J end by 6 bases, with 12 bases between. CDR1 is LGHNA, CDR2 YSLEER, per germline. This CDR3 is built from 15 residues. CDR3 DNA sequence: TGCGCCAGCAGCCAAGATCCCAGCGGTACCAATGAGCAGTTCTTC. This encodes CASSQDPSGTNEQFF.

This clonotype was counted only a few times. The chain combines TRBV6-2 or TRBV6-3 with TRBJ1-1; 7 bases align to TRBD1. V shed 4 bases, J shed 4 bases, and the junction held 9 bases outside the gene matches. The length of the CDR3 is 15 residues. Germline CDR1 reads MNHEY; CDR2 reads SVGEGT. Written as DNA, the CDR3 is TGTGCCAGCAGTTGGAGAGGGGGCGGTACCACTGAAGCTTTCTTT. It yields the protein CASSWRGGGTTEAFF.

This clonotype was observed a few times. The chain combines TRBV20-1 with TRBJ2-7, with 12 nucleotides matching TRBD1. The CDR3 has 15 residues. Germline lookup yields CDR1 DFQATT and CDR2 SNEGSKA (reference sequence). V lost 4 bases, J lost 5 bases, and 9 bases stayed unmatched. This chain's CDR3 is CSAIGPGQGAHEQYF. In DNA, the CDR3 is TGCAGTGCTATAGGACCGGGACAGGGGGCACACGAGCAGTACTTC.

The CDR3 nucleotides are TGTGCCAGCAGCACCCTGCCCCCCAATGAGCAGTTCTTC. It codes for CASSTLPPNEQFF. The genes are TRBV9 and TRBJ2-1; D remains unclear. Trimming stripped 4 bases from V and 6 bases from J, with 11 bases between. Germline CDR1 SGDLS, CDR2 YYNGEE. The length of the CDR3 is 13 residues. The full variable domain, with the rest looked up from reference TRBV9 and TRBJ2-1, is DSGVTQTPKHLITATGQRVTLRCSPRSGDLSVYWYQQSLDQGLQFLIQYYNGEERAKGNILERFSAQQFPDLHSELNLSSLELGDSALYFCASSTLPPNEQFFGPGTRLTVL.

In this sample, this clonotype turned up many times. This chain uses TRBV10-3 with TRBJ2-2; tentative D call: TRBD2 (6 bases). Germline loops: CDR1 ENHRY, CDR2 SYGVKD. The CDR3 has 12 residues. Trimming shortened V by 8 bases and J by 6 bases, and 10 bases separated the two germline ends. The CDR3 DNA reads TGTGCCATCTCCTCGGGGGCCGGGGAGCTGTTTTTT. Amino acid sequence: CAISSGAGELFF.

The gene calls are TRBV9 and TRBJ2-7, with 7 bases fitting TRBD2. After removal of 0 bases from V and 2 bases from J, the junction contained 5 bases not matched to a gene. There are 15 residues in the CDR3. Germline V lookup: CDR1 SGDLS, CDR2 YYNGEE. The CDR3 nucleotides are TGTGCCAGCAGCGTAGGTCCTAGCGGACCCTACGAGCAGTACTTC. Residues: CASSVGPSGPYEQYF.

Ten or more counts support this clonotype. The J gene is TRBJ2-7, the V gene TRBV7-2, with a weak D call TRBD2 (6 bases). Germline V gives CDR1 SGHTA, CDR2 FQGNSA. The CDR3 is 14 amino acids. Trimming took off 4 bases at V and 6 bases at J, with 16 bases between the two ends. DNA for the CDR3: TGTGCCAGCAGCTCCCTGGGCGGGATGAGCGAGCAGTACGTC. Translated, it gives CASSSLGGMSEQYV.

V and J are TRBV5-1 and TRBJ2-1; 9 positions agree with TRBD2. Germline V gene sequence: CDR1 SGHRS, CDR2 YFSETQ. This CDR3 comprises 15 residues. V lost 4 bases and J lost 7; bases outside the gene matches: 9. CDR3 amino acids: CASSLEASGENEQFF. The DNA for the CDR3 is TGCGCCAGCAGCCTTGAGGCTAGCGGGGAAAATGAGCAGTTCTTC.

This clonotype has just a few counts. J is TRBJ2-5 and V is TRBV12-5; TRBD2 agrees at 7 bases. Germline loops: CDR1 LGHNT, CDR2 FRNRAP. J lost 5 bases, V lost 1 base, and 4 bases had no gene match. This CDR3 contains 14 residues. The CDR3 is CASGLGDYVETQYF. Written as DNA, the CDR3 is TGTGCTAGTGGTTTGGGGGACTACGTTGAGACCCAGTACTTC.

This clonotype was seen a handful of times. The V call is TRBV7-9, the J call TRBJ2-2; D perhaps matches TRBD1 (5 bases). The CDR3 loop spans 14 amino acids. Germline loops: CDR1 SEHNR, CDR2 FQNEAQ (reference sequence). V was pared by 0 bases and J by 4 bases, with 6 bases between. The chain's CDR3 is CASSLAGPTGELFF. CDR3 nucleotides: TGTGCCAGCAGCTTAGCGGGGCCCACCGGGGAGCTGTTTTTT.

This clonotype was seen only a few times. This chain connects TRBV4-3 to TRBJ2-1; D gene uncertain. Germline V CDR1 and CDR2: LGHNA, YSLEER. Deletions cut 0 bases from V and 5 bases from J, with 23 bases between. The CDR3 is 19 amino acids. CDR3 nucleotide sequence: TGCGCCAGCAGCCAAGATAGAAGGTGGGCAAGCTACCGTCACAATGAGCAGTTCTTC. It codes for CASSQDRRWASYRHNEQFF.

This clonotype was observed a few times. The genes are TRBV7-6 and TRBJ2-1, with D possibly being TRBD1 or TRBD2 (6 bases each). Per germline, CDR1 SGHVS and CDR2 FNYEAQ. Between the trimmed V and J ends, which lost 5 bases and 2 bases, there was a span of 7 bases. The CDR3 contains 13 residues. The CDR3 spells CASSGGPYNEQFF. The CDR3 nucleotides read TGTGCCAGCAGCGGGGGGCCCTACAATGAGCAGTTCTTC.

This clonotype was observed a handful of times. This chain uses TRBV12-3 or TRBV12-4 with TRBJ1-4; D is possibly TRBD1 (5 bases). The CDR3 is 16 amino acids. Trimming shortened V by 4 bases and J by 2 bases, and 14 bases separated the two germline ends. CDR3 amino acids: CASSSGHLGTNEKLFF. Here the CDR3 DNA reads TGTGCCAGCAGTTCTGGACACCTGGGCACTAATGAAAAACTGTTTTTT.

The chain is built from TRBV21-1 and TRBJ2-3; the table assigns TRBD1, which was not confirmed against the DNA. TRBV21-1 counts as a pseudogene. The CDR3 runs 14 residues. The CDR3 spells CASSDDRGGDTQYF. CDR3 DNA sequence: TGTGCCAGCAGCGACGACAGGGGAGGCGATACGCAGTATTTT.

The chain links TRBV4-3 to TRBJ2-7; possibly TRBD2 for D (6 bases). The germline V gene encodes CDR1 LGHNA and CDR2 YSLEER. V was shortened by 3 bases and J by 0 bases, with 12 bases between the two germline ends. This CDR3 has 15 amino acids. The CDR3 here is CASSHGTASSYEQYF. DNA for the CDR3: TGCGCCAGCAGCCACGGGACTGCGAGCTCCTACGAGCAGTACTTC.

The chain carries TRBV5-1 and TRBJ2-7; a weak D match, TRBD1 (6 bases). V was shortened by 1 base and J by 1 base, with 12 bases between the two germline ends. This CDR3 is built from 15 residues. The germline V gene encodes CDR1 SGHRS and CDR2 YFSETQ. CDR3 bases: TGCGCCAGCAGCTTGAGGCAGGGGTTATCCTACGAGCAGTACTTC. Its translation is CASSLRQGLSYEQYF.

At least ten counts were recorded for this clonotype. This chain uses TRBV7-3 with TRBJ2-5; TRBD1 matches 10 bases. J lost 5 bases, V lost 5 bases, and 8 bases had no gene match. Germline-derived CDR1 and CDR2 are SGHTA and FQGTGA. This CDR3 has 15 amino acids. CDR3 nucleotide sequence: TGTGCCAGCAGCAGGACAGGGGGGATCAGGGAGACCCAGTACTTC. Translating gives CASSRTGGIRETQYF.

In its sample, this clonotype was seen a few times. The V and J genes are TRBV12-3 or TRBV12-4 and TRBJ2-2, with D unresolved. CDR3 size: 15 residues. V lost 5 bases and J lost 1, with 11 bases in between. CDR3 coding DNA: TGTGCCAGCAGTAGAAATATACAGAACACCGGGGAGCTGTTTTTT. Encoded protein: CASSRNIQNTGELFF.

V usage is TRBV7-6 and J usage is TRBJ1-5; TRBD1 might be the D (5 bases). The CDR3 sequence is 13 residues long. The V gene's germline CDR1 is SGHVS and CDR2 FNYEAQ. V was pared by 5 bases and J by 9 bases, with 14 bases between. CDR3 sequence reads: CASSPGLSGPQHF. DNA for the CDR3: TGTGCCAGCAGCCCAGGGCTATCAGGGCCCCAGCATTTT.

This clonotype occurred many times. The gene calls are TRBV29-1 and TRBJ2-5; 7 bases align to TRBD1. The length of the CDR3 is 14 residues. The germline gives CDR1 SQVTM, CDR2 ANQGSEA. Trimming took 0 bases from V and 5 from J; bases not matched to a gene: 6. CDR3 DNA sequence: TGCAGCGTTGAAGAGACAGGGTCGGGCGAGACCCAGTACTTC. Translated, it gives CSVEETGSGETQYF. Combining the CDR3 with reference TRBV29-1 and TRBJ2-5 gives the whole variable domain SAVISQKPSRDICQRGTSLTIQCQVDSQVTMMFWYRQQPGQSLTLIATANQGSEATYESGFVIDKFPISRPNLTFSTLTVSNMSPEDSSIYLCSVEETGSGETQYFGPGTRLLVL.